Below, one T cell receptor (beta chain) is given with its context. Given a much more abundant clone one base away, this may be a read error. Researchers amplified the TCR beta CDR3 regions from RNA transcripts. With the HTBI primer set, the TCR CDR3 went through a first round of RT-PCR. TCRdb processed the multiplex PCR reads anew with MiXCR; each CDR3 protein has one entry. The sample carries about 520,000 distinct CDR3 sequences, approximately 25% recorded once. Each ophthalmopathy patient scored at least 3 on the Clinical Activity Score and at least 4 on NOSPECS grade, with duration under 3 months. The data were taken from a study of T cells in Graves' hyperthyroidism and ophthalmopathy. CDR3 length equals 16 residues. The germline gives CDR1 SGHRS, CDR2 YFSETQ.

The source of this sequence is a young woman with Graves' ophthalmopathy. J is TRBJ2-2 and V is TRBV5-1; 9 bases are a match to TRBD1. Sequencing was carried out using blood. This CDR3 reads CASSWGQGHNTGELCF. Here the CDR3 DNA reads TGCGCCAGCAGCTGGGGACAGGGACATAACACCGGGGAGCTGTGTTTT.